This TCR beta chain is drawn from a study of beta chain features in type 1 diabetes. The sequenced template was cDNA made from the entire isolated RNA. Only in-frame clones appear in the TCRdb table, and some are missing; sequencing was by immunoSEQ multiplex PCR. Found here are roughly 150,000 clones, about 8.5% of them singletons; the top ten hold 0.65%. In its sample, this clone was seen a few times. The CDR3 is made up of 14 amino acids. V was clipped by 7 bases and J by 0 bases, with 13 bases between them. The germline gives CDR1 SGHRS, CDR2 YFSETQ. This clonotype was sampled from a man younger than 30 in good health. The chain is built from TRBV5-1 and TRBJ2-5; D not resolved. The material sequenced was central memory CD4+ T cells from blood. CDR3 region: CASRITTYQETQYF. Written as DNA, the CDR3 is TGCGCCAGCCGCATCACTACGTACCAAGAGACCCAGTACTTC.